Following are 30 T cell receptor beta chains from one sample sequenced in a study of blood T cell repertoires in COVID-19. This table comes from immunoSEQ multiplex PCR, and its TCRdb copy is limited to in-frame clones, with some not included. The profile covers hundreds of thousands of clones, with 88% appearing a single time and roughly 2% taken by the ten largest. Sequencing input: PBMCs or T cells enriched from blood (not recorded which). The receptors were gathered from a woman aged 55-69 years in a cohort exposed to, infected with or recovered from COVID-19 (not recorded which).

The chain combines TRBV14 with TRBJ2-1; 10 nucleotides match TRBD2. The CDR3 spans 16 residues. Germline CDR1 and CDR2: SGHDN and FVKESK. The J segment lost 3 bases and the V segment lost 3 bases, leaving 5 bases of the junction unmatched. The DNA for the CDR3 is TGTGCCAGCAGCCACCAACTAGCGGGAATCTACAATGAGCAGTTCTTC. Protein: CASSHQLAGIYNEQFF.

This chain joins TRBV19 and TRBJ2-1; 9 nucleotides line up with TRBD2. This CDR3 region has 15 residues. The trim removed 9 bases at V and 7 bases at J, leaving 13 bases unmatched. The V gene's germline CDR1 is LNHDA and CDR2 SQIVND (reference sequence). CDR3 protein: CASTRREGLENEQFF. The CDR3 nucleotides read TGTGCCAGCACGAGGCGGGAGGGCCTTGAAAATGAGCAGTTCTTC.

This clone was counted between two and nine times. The rearrangement links TRBV27 to TRBJ2-2; 10 bases align to TRBD2. The length of the CDR3 is 16 residues. V dropped 5 bases and J dropped 7; count of bases not matched to a gene: 10. Germline assignment: CDR1 MNHEY and CDR2 SMNVEV (reference sequence). CDR3 bases: TGTGCCAGCAGTCCACTGAGCGGGAGGGCCGGCGGGGAGCTGTTTTTT. Translation gives CASSPLSGRAGGELFF.

The rearrangement links TRBV6-5 to TRBJ2-7; D is unclear. The V gene's germline CDR1 is MNHEY and CDR2 SVGAGI. V was trimmed by 0 bases and J by 0 bases, leaving 12 bases between them. This CDR3 is 16 amino acids long. The chain's CDR3 is CASSYSRGESSYEQYF. The CDR3 DNA reads as TGTGCCAGCAGTTACTCGAGAGGAGAATCCTCCTACGAGCAGTACTTC.

This sequence joins TRBV7-3 and TRBJ2-1, with 14 bases aligning to TRBD2. Unmatched junction bases numbered 6, after V lost 4 bases and J lost 10 bases. CDR1 SGHTA and CDR2 FQGTGA come from the germline V gene. CDR3 length: 15 residues. CDR3 sequence reads: CASSSRLAGGGEQFF. The CDR3 DNA reads TGTGCCAGCAGCTCCCGACTAGCGGGAGGGGGGGAGCAGTTCTTC.

This rearrangement joins TRBV18 to TRBJ2-1; 7 bases are a match to TRBD1. Per the germline V gene, CDR1 is KGHSH and CDR2 is LQKENI. This CDR3 comprises 15 residues. Losses at the gene ends were 0 bases for V and 1 base for J; bases not matched to a gene: 0. CDR3 nucleotide sequence: TGTGCCAGCTCACCACCGGGACAGTCCTACAATGAGCAGTTCTTC. Translated: CASSPPGQSYNEQFF.

The chain employs TRBV7-8 and TRBJ2-1, with D possibly being TRBD2 (5 bases). The ends were cut back, 1 base at V and 5 bases at J, with 6 bases in the middle. Germline-derived CDR1 and CDR2 are SGHVS and FQNEAQ. The CDR3 consists of 13 residues. CDR3 coding DNA: TGTGCCAGCAGCTTAGAGGAGGACAATGAGCAGTTCTTC. This sequence encodes CASSLEEDNEQFF.

This chain uses TRBV30 with TRBJ2-5, with TRBD2 as a possible D gene (6 bases). The CDR3 covers 13 residues. With 4 bases removed from V and 5 bases from J, the gap between germline ends came to 14 bases. CDR1 is GTSNPN, CDR2 SVGIG, per germline (reference sequence). The CDR3: CAWTSARGETQYF. The CDR3 region has the DNA TGTGCCTGGACTTCCGCCCGGGGGGAGACCCAGTACTTC.

This clone occurred once. This sequence joins TRBV6-2 or TRBV6-3 and TRBJ2-1, with D possibly being TRBD2 (6 bases). The CDR3 contains 15 residues. Germline lookup yields CDR1 MNHEY and CDR2 SVGEGT. Between the trimmed V and J ends, which lost 2 bases and 9 bases, there was a span of 17 bases. The CDR3 loop reads CASSYGLRGRFEQFF. For the CDR3, the DNA is TGTGCCAGCAGTTACGGGTTGCGGGGACGGTTTGAGCAGTTCTTC.

The chain couples TRBV19 to TRBJ2-1; 8 nucleotides align to TRBD2. In germline, CDR1 is LNHDA, CDR2 SQIVND (reference sequence). The V gene end was trimmed by 0 bases and the J gene end by 7 bases; junction bases not matched to a gene: 5. The length of the CDR3 is 15 residues. This CDR3 is CASSIESGRGNEQFF. CDR3 sequence (DNA): TGTGCCAGTAGTATAGAAAGCGGGAGAGGTAATGAGCAGTTCTTC.

The chain joins TRBV18 to TRBJ2-1; 12 nucleotides match TRBD2. The J segment lost 4 bases and the V segment lost 2 bases, leaving 3 bases of the junction unmatched. The CDR3 contains 16 residues. Germline loops: CDR1 KGHSH, CDR2 LQKENI. CDR3 region: CASSPTGTSGYNEQFF. The DNA of the CDR3 is TGTGCCAGCTCACCAACCGGGACTAGCGGGTACAATGAGCAGTTCTTC.

The chain recombines TRBV15 with TRBJ2-3, with 8 bases aligning to TRBD2. The CDR3 length is 16 residues. Unmatched junction bases numbered 10, after V lost 2 bases and J lost 6 bases. CDR1 LNHNV and CDR2 YYDKDF come from the germline V gene (reference sequence). CDR3 amino acids: CATSRSPLADEDTQYF. CDR3 nucleotides: TGTGCCACCAGCAGAAGTCCACTAGCGGACGAGGATACGCAGTATTTT.

V gene TRBV30 combines with J gene TRBJ2-5, with TRBD1 as a possible D gene (6 bases). Trimming pared 5 bases from V and 2 bases from J, leaving 15 bases between. CDR3 length: 14 residues. CDR1 and CDR2 from the germline V gene are GTSNPN and SVGIG (reference sequence). CDR3 amino acids: CAWGGWTEQETQYF. Here the CDR3 DNA reads TGTGCCTGGGGGGGATGGACAGAACAAGAGACCCAGTACTTC.

In this sample, this clone turned up once. The chain uses TRBV6-2 or TRBV6-3 and TRBJ2-3, with 13 bases fitting TRBD2. This CDR3 contains 17 residues. Trimming at V came to 6 bases and at J to 5 bases, leaving 11 bases not matched to a gene. Germline CDR1 MNHEY, CDR2 SVGEGT. CDR3 residues: CASSPHRTSGSGDTQYF. The CDR3 nucleotides read TGTGCCAGCAGCCCTCACCGGACTAGCGGGAGTGGAGATACGCAGTATTTT.

The rearrangement uses TRBV5-1 and TRBJ1-2; D call uncertain. The germline gives CDR1 SGHRS, CDR2 YFSETQ. Between the trimmed V and J ends, which lost 4 bases and 8 bases, there was a span of 15 bases. The CDR3 loop spans 13 amino acids. This CDR3 reads CASSPYQGGGYTF. The CDR3 DNA follows: TGCGCCAGCAGCCCATACCAAGGCGGCGGCTACACCTTC.

This chain connects TRBV19 to TRBJ1-1; TRBD1 matches at 7 bases. The CDR3 length is 14 residues. Germline assignment: CDR1 LNHDA and CDR2 SQIVND (reference sequence). Trimming at V came to 5 bases and at J to 9 bases, leaving 12 bases not matched to a gene. The CDR3 DNA follows: TGTGCCAGTAGTCCCGGGAGGGGGCTGGAGAAAGCTTTCTTT. Its protein product is CASSPGRGLEKAFF.

The chain links TRBV2 to TRBJ1-2; 8 bases are a match to TRBD1. This CDR3 is built from 16 residues. Germline values: CDR1 SNHLY, CDR2 FYNNEI. After removal of 6 bases from V and 5 bases from J, the junction contained 14 bases not matched to a gene. DNA of the CDR3: TGTGCCAGCAGGGGGACAGGTGCGGAGGAGGAGTATGGCTACACCTTC. Its protein is CASRGTGAEEEYGYTF.

The V gene is TRBV7-9, the J gene TRBJ1-1; 7 bases are a match to TRBD1. Germline CDR1 is SEHNR and CDR2 is FQNEAQ (reference sequence). The length of the CDR3 is 14 residues. Trimming took 4 bases from V and 1 from J; bases not matched to a gene: 3. CDR3 protein: CASSWDRRNTEAFF. CDR3 nucleotides: TGTGCCAGCAGCTGGGACAGACGGAACACTGAAGCTTTCTTT. The full variable domain, its missing parts supplied by reference TRBV7-9 and TRBJ1-1, is DTGVSQNPRHKITKRGQNVTFRCDPISEHNRLYWYRQTLGQGPEFLTYFQNEAQLEKSRLLSDRFSAERPKGSFSTLEIQRTEQGDSAMYLCASSWDRRNTEAFFGQGTRLTVV.

The gene calls are TRBV5-1 and TRBJ1-4; D is perhaps TRBD1 (6 bases). Trimming removed 4 bases at V and 5 bases at J, with 18 bases between. This CDR3 has 16 residues. Germline loops: CDR1 SGHRS, CDR2 YFSETQ. Written as DNA, the CDR3 is TGCGCCAGCAGCAGGCTACAGGGCGGGGGGAATGAAAAACTGTTTTTT. It yields the protein CASSRLQGGGNEKLFF.

The CDR3 reads CASSPRQGSSYEQYF. The CDR3 bases are TGTGCCAGCAGTCCCAGACAGGGGTCTTCCTACGAGCAGTACTTC. The chain employs TRBV28 and TRBJ2-7, with 8 bases that match TRBD1. With V trimmed by 5 bases and J by 1 base, 7 bases remained unmatched. The germline gives CDR1 MDHEN, CDR2 SYDVKM. The CDR3 length is 15 residues. The full variable domain, in which reference TRBV28 and TRBJ2-7 provide the parts outside the CDR3, is DVKVTQSSRYLVKRTGEKVFLECVQDMDHENMFWYRQDPGLGLRLIYFSYDVKMKEKGDIPEGYSVSREKKERFSLILESASTNQTSMYLCASSPRQGSSYEQYFGPGTRLTVT.

The chain joins TRBV5-1 to TRBJ2-7, with unresolved D. This CDR3 has 13 amino acids. Between the trimmed V and J ends, which lost 4 bases and 3 bases, there was a span of 11 bases. CDR1 is SGHRS, CDR2 YFSETQ, per germline. CDR3 in amino acids: CASSLYPLYEQYF. As DNA, the CDR3 is TGCGCCAGCAGCCTTTATCCCCTCTACGAGCAGTACTTC.

The chain combines TRBV7-8 with TRBJ1-6; D remains unclear. Trimming left V 2 bases short and J 10 bases short, with 12 bases between. CDR3 length: 14 residues. Germline V lookup: CDR1 SGHVS, CDR2 FQNEAQ. CDR3: CASSLSGIRSPLHF. CDR3 bases: TGTGCCAGCAGCTTATCCGGGATTCGCTCACCCCTCCACTTT.

The chain uses TRBV30 and TRBJ2-7; D is possibly TRBD1 (6 bases). In germline, CDR1 is GTSNPN, CDR2 SVGIG (reference sequence). The CDR3 sequence is 12 residues long. V lost 5 bases, J lost 5 bases, and 13 bases lay in between. CDR3 nucleotide sequence: TGTGCCTGGCAGGGTGGGGGCAACGAGCAGTACTTC. Its translation: CAWQGGGNEQYF.

The J gene is TRBJ1-2, the V gene TRBV5-1; a possible D gene is TRBD1 (5 bases). The CDR3 extends over 13 amino acids. Germline lookup yields CDR1 SGHRS and CDR2 YFSETQ. Trimming removed 4 bases from V and 4 bases from J, with 11 bases in between. In DNA form, the CDR3 reads TGCGCCAGCAGCCCCCCGGGACTCTATGGCTACACCTTC. Protein: CASSPPGLYGYTF. Full variable domain (outside the CDR3, taken from reference TRBV5-1 and TRBJ1-2): KAGVTQTPRYLIKTRGQQVTLSCSPISGHRSVSWYQQTPGQGLQFLFEYFSETQRNKGNFPGRFSGRQFSNSRSEMNVSTLELGDSALYLCASSPPGLYGYTFGSGTRLTVV.

For this clone: Compared with germline, one end of the junction differs, possibly owing to a read error. This rearrangement joins TRBV5-4 to TRBJ1-1; D call uncertain. This CDR3 spans 16 amino acids. Germline CDR1 and CDR2: SGHNT and YYREEE (reference sequence). DNA of the CDR3: TGTGCCAGCAGCTTGAGAGGGCGGCCCGTGAAGACTGAAGCTTTCTTT. Amino acid sequence: CASSLRGRPVKTEAFF.

The V gene is TRBV6-5, the J gene TRBJ2-2, with TRBD1 matching over 10 bases. CDR1 MNHEY and CDR2 SVGAGI come from the germline V gene. CDR3 length: 15 residues. Trimming took 10 bases from V and 7 from J; bases not matched to a gene: 12. CDR3 residues: CATSPSGTGVGELFF. The CDR3 DNA follows: TGTGCCACCTCACCCAGCGGGACAGGGGTCGGGGAGCTGTTTTTT.

This clone was found once. CDR3 in amino acids: CASSLLSSGSAKNIQYF. The CDR3 DNA follows: TGTGCCAGCAGTTTATTATCCAGCGGGAGCGCCAAAAACATTCAGTACTTC. The V and J genes are TRBV27 and TRBJ2-4; TRBD2 matches at 8 bases. CDR1 and CDR2 from the germline V gene are MNHEY and SMNVEV (reference sequence). CDR3 size: 17 residues. After removal of 1 base from V and 1 base from J, the junction contained 6 bases not matched to a gene.

The sample holds a few counts of this clone. The gene calls are TRBV10-3 and TRBJ1-1; D not resolved. The CDR3 contains 12 residues. Trimming removed 4 bases at V and 3 bases at J, with 6 bases between. Germline V gene sequence: CDR1 ENHRY, CDR2 SYGVKD. The CDR3 loop reads CAISGGHTEAFF. The CDR3 DNA reads TGTGCCATCAGTGGAGGGCACACTGAAGCTTTCTTT.

This clone came up a few times. V and J are TRBV7-3 and TRBJ2-7, with TRBD2 identical over 9 bases. The junction had 1 base not matched to a gene; V was cut back by 0 bases and J by 4 bases. This CDR3 has 14 amino acids. Germline V gene lookup returns CDR1 SGHTA and CDR2 FQGTGA. CDR3 in DNA: TGTGCCAGCAGCTTAACTAGCGGGAGTTACGAGCAGTACTTC. Protein: CASSLTSGSYEQYF.

This chain joins TRBV13 and TRBJ1-2, with D maybe TRBD1 (6 bases). This CDR3 region has 17 residues. V gave up 2 bases and J gave up 8 bases, with 24 bases separating them. The germline V gene encodes CDR1 PRHDT and CDR2 FYEKMQ (reference sequence). For the CDR3, the DNA is TGTGCCAGCAGCTTATTCGGGCGGGGGGCTGGTACGTACGGCTACACCTTC. Residues: CASSLFGRGAGTYGYTF.